Described below is a single T cell receptor (beta chain) sequence and its context. Its antigen is currently unknown. Trimming stripped 1 base from V and 5 bases from J, with 9 bases between. Germline V gene data show CDR1 as LNHNV and CDR2 as YYDKDF (reference sequence). CDR3 length: 14 amino acids. This sample is part of a study of regulatory T cells in long-lasting Graves disease. Broader study findings: Newly diagnosed Graves' patients exceeded persistent ones in TCR diversity. With a small sample size, accuracy may have been reduced.

Library construction for TCR beta used iRepertoire HTBI primers and Arm-PCR of CDR3 regions. Via MiXCR, TCRdb re-called the multiplex PCR reads, giving one row per CDR3 protein. The sample consists of 650,000 to 850,000 distinct CDR3 sequences, around 30% of them appearing once. The time point denotes: persistent/refractory GD, antithyroid drugs over 5 years with positive TRAb. RNA from PBMCs was the source of the TCR library. The sample was peripheral blood mononuclear cells (PBMCs), taken when the disease was refractory, from a patient treated with antithyroid drugs. The TCR was taken from a female donor with Graves disease. The chain is built from TRBV15 and TRBJ1-5; D remains unclear. CDR3 in DNA: TGTGCCACCAGCAGAGGGGAGGGAGATCAGCCCCAGCATTTT. Its translation is CATSRGEGDQPQHF.